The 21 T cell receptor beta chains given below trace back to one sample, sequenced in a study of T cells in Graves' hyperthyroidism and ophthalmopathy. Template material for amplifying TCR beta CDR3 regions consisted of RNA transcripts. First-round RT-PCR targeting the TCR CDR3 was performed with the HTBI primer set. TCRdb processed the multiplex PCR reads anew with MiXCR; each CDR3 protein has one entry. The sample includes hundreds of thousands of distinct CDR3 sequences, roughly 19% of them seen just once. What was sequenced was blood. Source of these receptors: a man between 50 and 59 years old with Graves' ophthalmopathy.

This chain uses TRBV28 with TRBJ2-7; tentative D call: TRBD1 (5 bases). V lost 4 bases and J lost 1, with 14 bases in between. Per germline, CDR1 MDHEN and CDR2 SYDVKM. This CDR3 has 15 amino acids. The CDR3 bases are TGTGCCAGCAGTTCGAGACAGAGCCTATCCTACGAGCAGTACTTC. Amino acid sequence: CASSSRQSLSYEQYF.

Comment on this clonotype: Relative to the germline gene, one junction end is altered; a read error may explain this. The CDR3 here is CASSSAGSNLPYEQYF. CDR3 coding DNA: TGTGCCAGCAGCTCGGCCGGCAGCAACCTTCCCTACGAGCAGTACTTC. V usage is TRBV5-1 and J usage is TRBJ2-7; unclear D gene. CDR3 length equals 16 residues. From germline, CDR1 is SGHRS and CDR2 YFSETQ.

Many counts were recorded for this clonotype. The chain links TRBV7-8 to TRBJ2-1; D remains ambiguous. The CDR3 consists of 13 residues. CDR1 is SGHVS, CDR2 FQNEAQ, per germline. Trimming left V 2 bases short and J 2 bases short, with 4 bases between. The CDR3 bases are TGTGCCAGCAGCTTACACCCCTACAATGAGCAGTTCTTC. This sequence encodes CASSLHPYNEQFF.

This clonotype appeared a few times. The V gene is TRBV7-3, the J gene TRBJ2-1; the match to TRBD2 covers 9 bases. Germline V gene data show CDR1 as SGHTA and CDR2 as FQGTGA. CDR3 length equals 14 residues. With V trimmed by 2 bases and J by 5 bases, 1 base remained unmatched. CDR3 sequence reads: CASSLGGRDNEQFF. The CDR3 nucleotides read TGTGCCAGCAGCTTAGGCGGGAGGGACAATGAGCAGTTCTTC.

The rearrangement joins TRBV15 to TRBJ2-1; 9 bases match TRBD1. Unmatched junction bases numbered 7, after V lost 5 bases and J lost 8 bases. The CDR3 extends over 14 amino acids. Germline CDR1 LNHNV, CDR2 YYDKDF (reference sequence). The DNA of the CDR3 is TGTGCCACCAGCGTCGGACAGGGGATCGATGAGCAGTTCTTC. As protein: CATSVGQGIDEQFF.

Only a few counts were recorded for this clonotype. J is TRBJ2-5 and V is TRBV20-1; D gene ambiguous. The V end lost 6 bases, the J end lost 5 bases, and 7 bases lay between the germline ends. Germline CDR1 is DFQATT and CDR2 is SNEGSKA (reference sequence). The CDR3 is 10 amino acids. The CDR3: CSAPGETQYF. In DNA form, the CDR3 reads TGCAGTGCGCCCGGGGAGACCCAGTACTTC.

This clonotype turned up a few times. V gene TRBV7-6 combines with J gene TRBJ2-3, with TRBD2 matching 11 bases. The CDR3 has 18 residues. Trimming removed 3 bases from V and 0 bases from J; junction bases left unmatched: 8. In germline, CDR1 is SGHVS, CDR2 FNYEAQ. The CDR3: CASSFESGTSGSTDTQYF. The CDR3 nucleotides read TGTGCCAGCAGCTTCGAGTCCGGGACTAGCGGTAGCACAGATACGCAGTATTTT.

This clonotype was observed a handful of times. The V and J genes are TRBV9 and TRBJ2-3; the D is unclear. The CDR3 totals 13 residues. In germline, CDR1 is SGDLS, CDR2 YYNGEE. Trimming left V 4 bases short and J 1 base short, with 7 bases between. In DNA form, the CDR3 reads TGTGCCAGCAGCCACGAGGGCACAGATACGCAGTATTTT. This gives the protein CASSHEGTDTQYF.

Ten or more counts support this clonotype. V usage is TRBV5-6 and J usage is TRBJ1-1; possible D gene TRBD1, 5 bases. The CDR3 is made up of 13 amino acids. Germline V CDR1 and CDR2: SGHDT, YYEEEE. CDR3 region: CAAGRRGNTEAFF. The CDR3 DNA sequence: TGTGCTGCCGGGCGGAGGGGGAACACTGAAGCTTTCTTT.

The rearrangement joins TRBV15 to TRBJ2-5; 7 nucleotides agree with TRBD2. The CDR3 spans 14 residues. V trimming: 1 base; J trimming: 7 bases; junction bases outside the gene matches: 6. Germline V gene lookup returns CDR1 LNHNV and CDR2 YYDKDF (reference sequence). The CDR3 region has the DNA TGTGCCACCAGCAGAGGACTAGCACCTGGGACCCAGTACTTC. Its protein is CATSRGLAPGTQYF.

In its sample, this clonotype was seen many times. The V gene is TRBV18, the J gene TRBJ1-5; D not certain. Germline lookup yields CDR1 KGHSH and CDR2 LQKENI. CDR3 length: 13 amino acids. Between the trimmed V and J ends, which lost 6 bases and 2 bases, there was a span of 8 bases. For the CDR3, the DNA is TGTGCCAGCTCCGCGATGGGCAATCAGCCCCAGCATTTT. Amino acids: CASSAMGNQPQHF. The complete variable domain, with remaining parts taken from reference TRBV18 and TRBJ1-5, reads NAGVMQNPRHLVRRRGQEARLRCSPMKGHSHVYWYRQLPEEGLKFMVYLQKENIIDESGMPKERFSAEFPKEGPSILRIQQVVRGDSAAYFCASSAMGNQPQHFGDGTRLSIL.

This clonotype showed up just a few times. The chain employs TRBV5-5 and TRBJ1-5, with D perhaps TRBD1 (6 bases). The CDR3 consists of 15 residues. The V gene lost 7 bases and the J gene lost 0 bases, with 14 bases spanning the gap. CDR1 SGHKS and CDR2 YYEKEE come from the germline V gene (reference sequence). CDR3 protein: CASGRTGSSNQPQHF. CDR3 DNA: TGTGCCAGCGGGCGTACAGGGAGTAGCAATCAGCCCCAGCATTTT.

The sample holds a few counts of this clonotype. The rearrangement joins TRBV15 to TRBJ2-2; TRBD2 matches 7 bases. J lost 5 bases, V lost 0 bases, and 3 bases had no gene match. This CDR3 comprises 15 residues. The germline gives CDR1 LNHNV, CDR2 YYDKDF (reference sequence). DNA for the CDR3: TGTGCCACCAGCAGAGATAAGGGACTAACCGGGGAGCTGTTTTTT. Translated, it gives CATSRDKGLTGELFF.

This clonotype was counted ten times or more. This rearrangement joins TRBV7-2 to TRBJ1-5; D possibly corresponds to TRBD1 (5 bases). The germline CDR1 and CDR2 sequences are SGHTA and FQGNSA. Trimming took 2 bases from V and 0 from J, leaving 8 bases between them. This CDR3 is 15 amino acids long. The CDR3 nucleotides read TGTGCCAGCAGCTTAATGGGGACTAGCAATCAGCCCCAGCATTTT. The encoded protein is CASSLMGTSNQPQHF.

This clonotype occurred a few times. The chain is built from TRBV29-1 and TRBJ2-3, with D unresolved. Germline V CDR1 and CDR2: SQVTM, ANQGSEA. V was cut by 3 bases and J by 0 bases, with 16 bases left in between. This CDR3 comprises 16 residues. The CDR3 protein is CSVDGVSQISTDTQYF. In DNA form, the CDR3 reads TGCAGCGTTGACGGCGTCTCCCAAATTAGCACAGATACGCAGTATTTT.

CDR3 coding DNA: TGTGCCAGCAGTTACTCTGAGGGAGATACGCAGTATTTT. This translates into CASSYSEGDTQYF. J is TRBJ2-3 and V is TRBV6-5, with D tentatively TRBD2 (5 bases). This CDR3 has 13 amino acids. CDR1 and CDR2 (germline): MNHEY, SVGAGI. The V and J ends lost 0 bases and 5 bases respectively, with 6 bases between them.

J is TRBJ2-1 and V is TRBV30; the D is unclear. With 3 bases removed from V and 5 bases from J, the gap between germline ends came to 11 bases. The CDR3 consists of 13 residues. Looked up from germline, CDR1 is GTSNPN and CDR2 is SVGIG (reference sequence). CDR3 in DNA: TGTGCCTGGAGGAAGTTTGGGCACAATGAGCAGTTCTTC. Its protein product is CAWRKFGHNEQFF.

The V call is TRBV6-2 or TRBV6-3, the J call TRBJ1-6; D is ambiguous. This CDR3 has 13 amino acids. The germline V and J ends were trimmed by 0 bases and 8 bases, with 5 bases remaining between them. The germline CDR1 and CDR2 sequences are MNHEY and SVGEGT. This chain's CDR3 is CASSYSIYSPLHF. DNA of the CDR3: TGTGCCAGCAGTTACTCGATTTATTCACCCCTCCACTTT.

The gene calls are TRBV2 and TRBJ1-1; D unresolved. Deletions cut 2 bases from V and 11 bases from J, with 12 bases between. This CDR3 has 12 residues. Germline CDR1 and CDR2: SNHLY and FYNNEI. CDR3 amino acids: CASSERAWGAFF. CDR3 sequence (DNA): TGTGCCAGCAGTGAAAGGGCATGGGGTGCTTTCTTT.

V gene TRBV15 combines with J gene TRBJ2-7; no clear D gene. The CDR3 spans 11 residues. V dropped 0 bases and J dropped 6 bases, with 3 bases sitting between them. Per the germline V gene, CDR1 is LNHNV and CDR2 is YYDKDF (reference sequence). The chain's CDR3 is CATSREVEQYF. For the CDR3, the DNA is TGTGCCACCAGCAGAGAGGTCGAGCAGTACTTC.

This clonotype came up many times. This CDR3 is CASSQGGVNQPQHF. CDR3 in DNA: TGTGCCAGCAGCCAAGGAGGGGTAAATCAGCCCCAGCATTTT. J is TRBJ1-5 and V is TRBV3-1; D might be TRBD1 (5 bases). Per germline, CDR1 LGHDT and CDR2 YNNKEL (reference sequence). The germline V and J ends were trimmed by 1 base and 4 bases, with 8 bases remaining between them. CDR3 length: 14 amino acids.